These 10 T cell receptor beta chains came from one sample sequenced in a study of shared clonotypes between healthy human individuals. The data were produced by immunoSEQ multiplex PCR, yet TCRdb's version contains in-frame clones alone and is incomplete. The sample gives around 1.1 million clones, approximately 80% of which show up once; roughly 0.82% is in the top ten. Sequencing was performed on memory CD4+ T cells from PBMCs. Subset described: CD45RA-negative fraction. The receptors were gathered from a man aged 18 to 30 in good health. Some clones in this sample may be carry-over from other donors' samples.

The chain links TRBV9 to TRBJ1-6; TRBD1 matches 8 bases. Germline V gene data show CDR1 as SGDLS and CDR2 as YYNGEE. The CDR3 totals 16 residues. The J segment lost 8 bases and the V segment lost 5 bases, leaving 12 bases of the junction unmatched. CDR3 sequence: CASSRFQGAWDSPLHF. CDR3 nucleotides: TGTGCCAGCAGTAGATTCCAGGGGGCATGGGATTCACCCCTCCACTTT.

The chain links TRBV28 to TRBJ1-6; D is ambiguous. This CDR3 is 13 amino acids long. The ends were cut back, 3 bases at V and 8 bases at J, with 8 bases in the middle. Germline V gene lookup returns CDR1 MDHEN and CDR2 SYDVKM. CDR3 coding DNA: TGTGCCAGCAGTTTTGGGTCAGATTCACCCCTCCACTTT. Its protein product is CASSFGSDSPLHF.

As concerns this clone: The sample carries other DNA sequences with the same CDR3. The gene calls are TRBV28 and TRBJ2-5; the match to TRBD2 covers 8 bases. J lost 5 bases, V lost 5 bases, and 4 bases had no gene match. Germline V lookup: CDR1 MDHEN, CDR2 SYDVKM. The CDR3 totals 13 residues. The CDR3, as DNA: TGTGCCAGCAGTCCCGGGGGGGTGGAGACCCAGTACTTC. Amino acid sequence: CASSPGGVETQYF.

The V and J genes are TRBV2 and TRBJ2-2; D not certain. Germline V gene lookup returns CDR1 SNHLY and CDR2 FYNNEI. The V gene lost 3 bases and the J gene lost 1 base, with 12 bases spanning the gap. The CDR3 contains 16 residues. CDR3 sequence: CASSESKRRNTGELFF. CDR3 in DNA: TGTGCCAGCAGTGAGTCGAAACGGAGGAACACCGGGGAGCTGTTTTTT.

The CDR3 reads CSVAYYTDTQYF. Written as DNA, the CDR3 is TGCAGCGTTGCCTATTACACAGATACGCAGTATTTT. The rearrangement links TRBV29-1 to TRBJ2-3; unclear D gene. V lost 4 bases and J 2 bases, leaving 7 bases between the germline ends. CDR3 length equals 12 residues. The germline V gene has CDR1 SQVTM and CDR2 ANQGSEA.

V is TRBV19 and J is TRBJ1-5; D unresolved. This CDR3 is built from 14 residues. The germline gives CDR1 LNHDA, CDR2 SQIVND (reference sequence). The V and J ends lost 4 bases and 5 bases respectively, with 12 bases between them. CDR3 coding DNA: TGTGCCAGTAGTACTCGACCGGGTGATCAGCCCCAGCATTTT. Encoded protein: CASSTRPGDQPQHF. The complete variable domain, with remaining parts taken from reference TRBV19 and TRBJ1-5, reads DGGITQSPKYLFRKEGQNVTLSCEQNLNHDAMYWYRQDPGQGLRLIYYSQIVNDFQKGDIAEGYSVSREKKESFPLTVTSAQKNPTAFYLCASSTRPGDQPQHFGDGTRLSIL.

The gene calls are TRBV18 and TRBJ2-2; tentatively, D is TRBD1 or TRBD2 (5 bases each). V gave up 3 bases and J gave up 0 bases, with 11 bases separating them. In germline, CDR1 is KGHSH, CDR2 LQKENI. This CDR3 spans 16 amino acids. The DNA for the CDR3 is TGTGCCAGCTCACCCCGGGACCCCGCGAACACCGGGGAGCTGTTTTTT. Its translation: CASSPRDPANTGELFF.

This clone was recorded once. The rearrangement links TRBV5-1 to TRBJ2-3; D uncertain. V dropped 0 bases and J dropped 6 bases, with 17 bases sitting between them. The length of the CDR3 is 16 residues. CDR1 is SGHRS and CDR2 is YFSETQ in the germline V gene. CDR3 region: CASSLAPRAGGDTQYF. CDR3 DNA sequence: TGCGCCAGCAGCTTGGCACCTCGGGCCGGCGGCGATACGCAGTATTTT.

Only a few counts were recorded for this clone. The rearrangement links TRBV28 to TRBJ2-7, with D perhaps matching TRBD2 (5 bases). The V end lost 6 bases, the J end lost 3 bases, and 15 bases lay between the germline ends. The germline V gene has CDR1 MDHEN and CDR2 SYDVKM. The CDR3 runs to 14 residues. CDR3 sequence: CASSRTVPVYEQYF. CDR3 nucleotides: TGTGCCAGCAGCCGGACTGTACCCGTCTACGAGCAGTACTTC.

The genes are TRBV4-1 and TRBJ1-4, with D uncertain. Germline V gene sequence: CDR1 MGHRA, CDR2 YSYEKL. CDR3 length equals 17 residues. Trimming removed 2 bases at V and 0 bases at J, with 13 bases between. The CDR3 region has the DNA TGCGCCAGCAGCCAAAAGCTTACTGGGGCAACTAATGAAAAACTGTTTTTT. This translates into CASSQKLTGATNEKLFF.